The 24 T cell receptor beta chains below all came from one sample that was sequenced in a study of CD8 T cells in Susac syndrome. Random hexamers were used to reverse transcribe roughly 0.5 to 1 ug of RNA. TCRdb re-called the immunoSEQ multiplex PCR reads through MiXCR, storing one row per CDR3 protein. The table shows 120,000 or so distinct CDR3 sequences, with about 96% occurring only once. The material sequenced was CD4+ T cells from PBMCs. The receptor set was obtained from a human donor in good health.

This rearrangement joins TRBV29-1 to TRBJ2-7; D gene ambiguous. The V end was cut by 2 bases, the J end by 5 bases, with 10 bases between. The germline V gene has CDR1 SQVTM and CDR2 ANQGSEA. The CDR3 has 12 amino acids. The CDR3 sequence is CSVESGPHEQYF. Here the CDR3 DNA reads TGCAGCGTTGAATCGGGTCCCCACGAGCAGTACTTC.

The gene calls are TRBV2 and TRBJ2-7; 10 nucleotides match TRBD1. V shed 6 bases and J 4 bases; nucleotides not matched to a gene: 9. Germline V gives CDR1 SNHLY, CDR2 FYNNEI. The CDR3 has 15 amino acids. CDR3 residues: CASRLRDRGPYEQYF. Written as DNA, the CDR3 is TGTGCCAGCAGGCTCCGGGACAGGGGACCATACGAGCAGTACTTC.

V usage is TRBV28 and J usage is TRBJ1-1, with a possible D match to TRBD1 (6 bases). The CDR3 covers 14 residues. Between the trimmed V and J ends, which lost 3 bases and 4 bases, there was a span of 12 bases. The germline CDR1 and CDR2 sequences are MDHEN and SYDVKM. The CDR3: CASSFARGRTEAFF. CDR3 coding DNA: TGTGCCAGCAGTTTTGCCCGGGGGCGCACTGAAGCTTTCTTT.

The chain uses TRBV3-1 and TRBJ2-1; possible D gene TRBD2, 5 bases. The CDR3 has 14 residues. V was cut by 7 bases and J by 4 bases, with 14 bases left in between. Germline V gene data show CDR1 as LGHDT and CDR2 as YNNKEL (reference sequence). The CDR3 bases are TGTGCCAGCACCTCGGGGATATCGTACAATGAGCAGTTCTTC. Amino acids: CASTSGISYNEQFF.

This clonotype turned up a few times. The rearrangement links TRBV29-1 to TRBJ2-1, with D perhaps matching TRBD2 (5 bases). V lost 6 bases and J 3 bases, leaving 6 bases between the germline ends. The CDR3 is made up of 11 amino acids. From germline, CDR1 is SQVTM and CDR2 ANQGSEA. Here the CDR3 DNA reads TGCAGCGTCACTAGCTACAATGAGCAGTTCTTC. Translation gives CSVTSYNEQFF.

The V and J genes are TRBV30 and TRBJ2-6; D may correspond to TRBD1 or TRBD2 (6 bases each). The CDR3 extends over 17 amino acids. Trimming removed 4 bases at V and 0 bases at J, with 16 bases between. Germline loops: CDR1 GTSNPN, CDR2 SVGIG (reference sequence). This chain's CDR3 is CAWNAGQVFSGANVLTF. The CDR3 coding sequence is TGTGCCTGGAATGCGGGACAAGTTTTCTCTGGGGCCAACGTCCTGACTTTC.

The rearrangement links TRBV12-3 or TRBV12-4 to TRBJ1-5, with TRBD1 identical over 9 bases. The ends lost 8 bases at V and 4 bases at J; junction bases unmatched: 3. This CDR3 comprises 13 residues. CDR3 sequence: CASGQGPNQPQHF. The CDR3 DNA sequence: TGTGCCAGCGGACAGGGGCCAAATCAGCCCCAGCATTTT.

CDR3 nucleotides: TGCGCCAGCAGCCCCGGGACCGCGGGCCCCTCCGAGCAGTACTTC. Its translation is CASSPGTAGPSEQYF. V and J are TRBV5-1 and TRBJ2-7, with D perhaps given as TRBD1 or TRBD2 (5 bases each). Trimming cost V 4 bases and J 6 bases, with 20 bases left between them. CDR1 and CDR2 (germline): SGHRS, YFSETQ. This CDR3 comprises 15 residues.

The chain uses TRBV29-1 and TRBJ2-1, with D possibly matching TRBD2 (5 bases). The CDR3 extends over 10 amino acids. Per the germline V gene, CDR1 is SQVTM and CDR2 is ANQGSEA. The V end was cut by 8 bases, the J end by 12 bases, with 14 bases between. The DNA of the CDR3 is TGCAGCTCGGAGGCGTCGGGGCAGTTCTTC. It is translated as CSSEASGQFF.

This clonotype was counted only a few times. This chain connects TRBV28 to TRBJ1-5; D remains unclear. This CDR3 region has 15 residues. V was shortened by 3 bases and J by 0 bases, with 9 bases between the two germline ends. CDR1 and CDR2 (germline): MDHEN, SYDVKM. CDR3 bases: TGTGCCAGCAGTTTGACACCTTATAGCAATCAGCCCCAGCATTTT. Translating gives CASSLTPYSNQPQHF.

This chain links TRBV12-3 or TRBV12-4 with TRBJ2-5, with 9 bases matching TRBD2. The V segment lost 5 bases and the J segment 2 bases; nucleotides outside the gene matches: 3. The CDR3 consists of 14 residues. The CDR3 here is CASSRGLAQETQYF. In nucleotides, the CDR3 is TGTGCCAGCAGTCGTGGACTAGCGCAAGAGACCCAGTACTTC.

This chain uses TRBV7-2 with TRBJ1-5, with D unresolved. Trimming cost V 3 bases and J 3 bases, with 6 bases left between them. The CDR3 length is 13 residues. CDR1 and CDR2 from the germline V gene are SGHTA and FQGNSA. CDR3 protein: CASSFRLNQPQHF. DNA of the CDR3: TGTGCCAGCAGCTTTAGGCTCAATCAGCCCCAGCATTTT.

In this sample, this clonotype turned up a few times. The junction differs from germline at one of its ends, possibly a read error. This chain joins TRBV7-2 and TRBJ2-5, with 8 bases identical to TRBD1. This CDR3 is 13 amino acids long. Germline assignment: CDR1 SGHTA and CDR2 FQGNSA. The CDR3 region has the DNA TGTGCTAGCAGCTTAGGACAGGGTGAGACCCAGTACTTC. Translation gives CASSLGQGETQYF. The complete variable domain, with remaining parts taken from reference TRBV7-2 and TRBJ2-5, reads GAGVSQSPSNKVTEKGKDVELRCDPISGHTALYWYRQSLGQGLEFLIYFQGNSAPDKSGLPSDRFSAERTGGSVSTLTIQRTQQEDSAVYLCASSLGQGETQYFGPGTRLLVL.

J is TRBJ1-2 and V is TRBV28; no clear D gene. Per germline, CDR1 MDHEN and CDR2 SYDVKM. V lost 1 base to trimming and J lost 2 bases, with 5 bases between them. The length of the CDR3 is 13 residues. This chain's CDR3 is CASSLSGNYGYTF. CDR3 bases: TGTGCCAGCAGTTTATCCGGGAACTATGGCTACACCTTC.

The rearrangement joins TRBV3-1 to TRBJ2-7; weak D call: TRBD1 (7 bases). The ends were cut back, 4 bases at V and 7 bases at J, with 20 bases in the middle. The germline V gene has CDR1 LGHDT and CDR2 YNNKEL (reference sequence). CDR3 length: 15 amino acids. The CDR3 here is CASSRGTAGSREQYF. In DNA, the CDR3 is TGTGCCAGCAGCCGCGGGACAGCCGGCTCGCGGGAGCAGTACTTC.

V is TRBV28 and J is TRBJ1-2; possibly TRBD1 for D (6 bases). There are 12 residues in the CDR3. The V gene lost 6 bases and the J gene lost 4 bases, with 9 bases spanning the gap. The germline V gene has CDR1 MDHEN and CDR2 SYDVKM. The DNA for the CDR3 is TGTGCCAGCAGGATACAGGGCTATGGCTACACCTTC. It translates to CASRIQGYGYTF.

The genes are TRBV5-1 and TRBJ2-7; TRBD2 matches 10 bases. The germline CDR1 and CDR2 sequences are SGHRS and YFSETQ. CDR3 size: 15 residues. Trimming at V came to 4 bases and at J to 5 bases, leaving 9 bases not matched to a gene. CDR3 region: CASSPTSGMSNEQYF. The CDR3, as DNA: TGCGCCAGCAGCCCAACTAGCGGGATGTCCAACGAGCAGTACTTC.

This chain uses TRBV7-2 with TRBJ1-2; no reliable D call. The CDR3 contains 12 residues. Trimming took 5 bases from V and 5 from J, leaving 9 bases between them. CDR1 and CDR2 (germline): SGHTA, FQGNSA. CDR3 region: CASSVDRYGYTF. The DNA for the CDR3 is TGTGCCAGCAGCGTGGACCGGTATGGCTACACCTTC.

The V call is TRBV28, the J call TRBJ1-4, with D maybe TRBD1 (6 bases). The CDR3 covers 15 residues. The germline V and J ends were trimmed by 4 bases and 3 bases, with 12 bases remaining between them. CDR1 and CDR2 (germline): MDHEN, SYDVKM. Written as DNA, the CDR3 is TGTGCCAGCAGTTCCTCGGGGGGCCCTAATGAAAAACTGTTTTTT. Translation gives CASSSSGGPNEKLFF.

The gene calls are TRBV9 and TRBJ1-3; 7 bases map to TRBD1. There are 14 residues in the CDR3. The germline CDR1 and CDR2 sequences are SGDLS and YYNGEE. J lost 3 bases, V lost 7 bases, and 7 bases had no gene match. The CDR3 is CASRRRDSGNTIYF. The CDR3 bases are TGTGCCAGCCGCAGGAGGGACAGTGGAAACACCATATATTTT.

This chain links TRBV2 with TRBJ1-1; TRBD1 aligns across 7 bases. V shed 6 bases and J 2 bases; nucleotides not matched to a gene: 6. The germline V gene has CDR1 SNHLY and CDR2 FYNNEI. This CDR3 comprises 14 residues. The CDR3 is CASREGQFNTEAFF. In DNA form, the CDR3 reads TGTGCCAGCAGAGAGGGACAGTTCAACACTGAAGCTTTCTTT. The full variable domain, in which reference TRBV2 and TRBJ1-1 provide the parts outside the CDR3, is EPEVTQTPSHQVTQMGQEVILRCVPISNHLYFYWYRQILGQKVEFLVSFYNNEISEKSEIFDDQFSVERPDGSNFTLKIRSTKLEDSAMYFCASREGQFNTEAFFGQGTRLTVV.

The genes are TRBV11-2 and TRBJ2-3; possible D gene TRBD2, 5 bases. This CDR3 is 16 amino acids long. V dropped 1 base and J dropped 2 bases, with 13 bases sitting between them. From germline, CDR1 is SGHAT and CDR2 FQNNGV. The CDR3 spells CASSLVGGGPTDTQYF. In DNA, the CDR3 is TGTGCCAGCAGCTTAGTTGGCGGAGGCCCCACAGATACGCAGTATTTT.

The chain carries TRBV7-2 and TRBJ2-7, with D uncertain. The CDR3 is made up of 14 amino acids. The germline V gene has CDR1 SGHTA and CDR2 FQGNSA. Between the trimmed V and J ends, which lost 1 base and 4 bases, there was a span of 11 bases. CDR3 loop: CASSLGGALYEQYF. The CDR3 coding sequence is TGTGCCAGCAGCTTAGGAGGCGCCCTATACGAGCAGTACTTC.

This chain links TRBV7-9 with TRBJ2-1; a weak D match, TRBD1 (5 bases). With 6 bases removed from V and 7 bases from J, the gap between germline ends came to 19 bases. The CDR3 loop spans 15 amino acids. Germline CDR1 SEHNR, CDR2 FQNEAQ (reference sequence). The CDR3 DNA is TGTGCCAGCAGTTCTCTAGGGGCCTCGAAAAATGAGCAGTTCTTC. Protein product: CASSSLGASKNEQFF.